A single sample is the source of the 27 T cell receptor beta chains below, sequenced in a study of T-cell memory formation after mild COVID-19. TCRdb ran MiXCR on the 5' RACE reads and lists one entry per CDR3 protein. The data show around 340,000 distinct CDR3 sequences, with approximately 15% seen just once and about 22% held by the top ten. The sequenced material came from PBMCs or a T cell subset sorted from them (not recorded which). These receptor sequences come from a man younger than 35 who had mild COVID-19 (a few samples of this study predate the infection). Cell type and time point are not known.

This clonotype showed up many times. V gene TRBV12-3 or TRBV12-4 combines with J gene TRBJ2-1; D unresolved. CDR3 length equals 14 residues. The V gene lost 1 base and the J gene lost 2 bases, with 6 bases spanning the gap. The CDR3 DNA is TGTGCCAGCAGTTTAGGGTTCACCTACAATGAGCAGTTCTTC. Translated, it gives CASSLGFTYNEQFF.

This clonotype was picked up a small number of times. CDR3 nucleotides: TGTGCCAGCGGTTACAGGGCCTACGAGCAGTACTTC. Translated, it gives CASGYRAYEQYF. This sequence joins TRBV27 and TRBJ2-7, with D possibly being TRBD1 (6 bases). With 8 bases removed from V and 2 bases from J, the gap between germline ends came to 10 bases. Germline-derived CDR1 and CDR2 are MNHEY and SMNVEV (reference sequence). This CDR3 contains 12 residues.

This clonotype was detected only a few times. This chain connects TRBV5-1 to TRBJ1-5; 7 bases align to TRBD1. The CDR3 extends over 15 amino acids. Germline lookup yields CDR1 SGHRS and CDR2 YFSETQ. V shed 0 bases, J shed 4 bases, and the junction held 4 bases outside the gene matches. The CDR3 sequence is CASSLGTGPNQPQHF. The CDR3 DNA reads TGCGCCAGCAGCTTGGGGACAGGACCTAATCAGCCCCAGCATTTT.

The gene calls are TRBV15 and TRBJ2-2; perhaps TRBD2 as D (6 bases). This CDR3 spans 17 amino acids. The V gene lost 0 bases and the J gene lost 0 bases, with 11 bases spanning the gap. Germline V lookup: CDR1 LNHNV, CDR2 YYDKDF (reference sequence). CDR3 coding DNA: TGTGCCACCAGCAGAGATCGGGGGTCGGCGAACACCGGGGAGCTGTTTTTT. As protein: CATSRDRGSANTGELFF.

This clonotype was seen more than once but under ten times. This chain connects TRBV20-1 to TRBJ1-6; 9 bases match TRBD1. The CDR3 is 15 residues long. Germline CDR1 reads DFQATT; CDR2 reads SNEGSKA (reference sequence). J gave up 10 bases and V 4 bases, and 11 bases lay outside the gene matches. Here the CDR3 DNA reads TGCAGTGCTAACCGAGCCGGGACAGGGAGATCACCCCTCCACTTT. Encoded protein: CSANRAGTGRSPLHF.

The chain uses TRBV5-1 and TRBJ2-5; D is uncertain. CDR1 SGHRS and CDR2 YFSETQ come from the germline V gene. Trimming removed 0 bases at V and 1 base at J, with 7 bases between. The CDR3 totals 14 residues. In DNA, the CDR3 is TGCGCCAGCAGCTTGGGGACCCTCCAAGAGACCCAGTACTTC. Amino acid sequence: CASSLGTLQETQYF.

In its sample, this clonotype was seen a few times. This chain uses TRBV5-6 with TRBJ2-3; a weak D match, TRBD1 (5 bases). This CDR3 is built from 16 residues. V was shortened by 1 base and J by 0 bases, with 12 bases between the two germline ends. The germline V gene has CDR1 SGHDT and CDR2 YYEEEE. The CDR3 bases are TGTGCCAGCAGCTTGTTTTTGCAGGGTAGCACAGATACGCAGTATTTT. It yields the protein CASSLFLQGSTDTQYF.

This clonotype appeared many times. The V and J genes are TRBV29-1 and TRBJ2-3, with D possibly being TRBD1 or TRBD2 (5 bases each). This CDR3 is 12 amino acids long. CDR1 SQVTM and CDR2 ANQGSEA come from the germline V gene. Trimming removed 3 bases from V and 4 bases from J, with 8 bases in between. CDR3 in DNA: TGCAGCGTTGAGAGGGGCCCAGATACGCAGTATTTT. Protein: CSVERGPDTQYF.

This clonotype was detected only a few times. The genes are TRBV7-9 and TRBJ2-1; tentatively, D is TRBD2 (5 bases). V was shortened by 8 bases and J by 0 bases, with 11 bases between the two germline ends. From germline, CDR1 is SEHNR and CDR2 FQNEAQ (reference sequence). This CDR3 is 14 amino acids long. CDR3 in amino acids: CASPKGSSYNEQFF. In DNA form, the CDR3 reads TGTGCCAGCCCTAAAGGGAGCTCCTACAATGAGCAGTTCTTC.

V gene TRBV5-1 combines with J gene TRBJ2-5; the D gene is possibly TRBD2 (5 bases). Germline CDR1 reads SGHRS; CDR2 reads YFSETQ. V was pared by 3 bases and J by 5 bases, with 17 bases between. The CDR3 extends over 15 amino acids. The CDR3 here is CASSSARADPETQYF. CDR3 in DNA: TGCGCCAGCAGCTCGGCGCGGGCGGACCCGGAGACCCAGTACTTC.

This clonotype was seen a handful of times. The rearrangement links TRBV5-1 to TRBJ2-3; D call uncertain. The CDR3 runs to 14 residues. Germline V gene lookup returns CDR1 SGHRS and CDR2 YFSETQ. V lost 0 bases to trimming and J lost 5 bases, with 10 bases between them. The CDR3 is CASSLDPSQDTQYF. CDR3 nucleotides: TGCGCCAGCAGCTTGGATCCTAGTCAAGATACGCAGTATTTT.

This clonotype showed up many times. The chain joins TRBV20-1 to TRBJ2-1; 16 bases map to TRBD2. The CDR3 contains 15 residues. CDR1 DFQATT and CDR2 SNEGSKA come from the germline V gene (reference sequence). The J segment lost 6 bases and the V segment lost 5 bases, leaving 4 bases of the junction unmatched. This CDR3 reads CSAGTSGGAGNEQFF. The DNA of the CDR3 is TGCAGTGCTGGGACTAGCGGGGGGGCCGGCAATGAGCAGTTCTTC.

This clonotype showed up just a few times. For the CDR3, the DNA is TGTGCCAGCAGCTTTTCGGGACAGACTGGGGCCAACGTCCTGACTTTC. It yields the protein CASSFSGQTGANVLTF. The rearrangement links TRBV7-9 to TRBJ2-6, with TRBD1 matching 7 bases. The germline V gene has CDR1 SEHNR and CDR2 FQNEAQ (reference sequence). The CDR3 extends over 16 amino acids. Trimming removed 3 bases from V and 2 bases from J; junction bases left unmatched: 4.

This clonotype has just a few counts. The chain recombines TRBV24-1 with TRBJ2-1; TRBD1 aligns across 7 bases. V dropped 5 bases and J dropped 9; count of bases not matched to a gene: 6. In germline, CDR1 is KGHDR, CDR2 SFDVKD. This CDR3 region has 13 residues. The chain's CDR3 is CATSGPNRGEQFF. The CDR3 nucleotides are TGTGCCACCAGTGGGCCCAACAGGGGTGAGCAGTTCTTC.

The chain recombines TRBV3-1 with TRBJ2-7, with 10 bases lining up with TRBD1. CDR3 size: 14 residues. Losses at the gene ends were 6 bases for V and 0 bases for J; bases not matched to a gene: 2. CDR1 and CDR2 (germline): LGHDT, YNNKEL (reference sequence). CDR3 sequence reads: CASSRTGGSYEQYF. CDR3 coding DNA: TGTGCCAGCAGTCGGACAGGGGGCTCCTACGAGCAGTACTTC.

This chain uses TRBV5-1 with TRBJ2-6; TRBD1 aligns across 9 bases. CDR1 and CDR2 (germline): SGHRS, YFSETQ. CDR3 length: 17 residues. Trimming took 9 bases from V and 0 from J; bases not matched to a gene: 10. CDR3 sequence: CANQDRGPFSGANVLTF. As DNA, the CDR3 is TGCGCCAACCAGGACAGGGGCCCTTTCTCTGGGGCCAACGTCCTGACTTTC.

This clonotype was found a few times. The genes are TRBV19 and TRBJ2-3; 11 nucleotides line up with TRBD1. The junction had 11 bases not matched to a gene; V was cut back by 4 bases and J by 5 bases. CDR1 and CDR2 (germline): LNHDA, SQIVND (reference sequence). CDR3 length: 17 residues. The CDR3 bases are TGTGCCAGTAGTACCTTAGAGGACAGGGGGCAGCGAGATACGCAGTATTTT. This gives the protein CASSTLEDRGQRDTQYF.

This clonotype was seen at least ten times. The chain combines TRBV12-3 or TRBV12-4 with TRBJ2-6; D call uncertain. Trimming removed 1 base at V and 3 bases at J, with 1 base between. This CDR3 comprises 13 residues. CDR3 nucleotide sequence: TGTGCCAGCAGTTTAGGTGGGGCCAACGTCCTGACTTTC. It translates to CASSLGGANVLTF.

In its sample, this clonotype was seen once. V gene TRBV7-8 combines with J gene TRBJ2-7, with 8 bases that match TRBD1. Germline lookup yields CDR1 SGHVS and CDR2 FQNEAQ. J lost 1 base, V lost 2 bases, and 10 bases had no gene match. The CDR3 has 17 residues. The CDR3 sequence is CASSLSSDRGSSYEQYF. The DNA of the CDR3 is TGTGCCAGCAGCTTATCATCAGACAGGGGTTCTTCCTACGAGCAGTACTTC.

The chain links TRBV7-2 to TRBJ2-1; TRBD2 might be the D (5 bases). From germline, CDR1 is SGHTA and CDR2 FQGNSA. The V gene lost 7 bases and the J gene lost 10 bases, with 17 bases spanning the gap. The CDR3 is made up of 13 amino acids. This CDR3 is CASILRAAKEQFF. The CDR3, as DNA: TGTGCCAGCATCCTGAGGGCAGCTAAAGAGCAGTTCTTC.

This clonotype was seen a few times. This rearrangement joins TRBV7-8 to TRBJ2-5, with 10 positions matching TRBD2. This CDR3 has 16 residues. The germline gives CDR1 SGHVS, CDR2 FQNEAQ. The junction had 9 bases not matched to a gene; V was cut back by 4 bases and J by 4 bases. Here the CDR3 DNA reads TGTGCCAGCAGCTCCTCAGCGGGGGGGTGGGTAGAGACCCAGTACTTC. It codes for CASSSSAGGWVETQYF.

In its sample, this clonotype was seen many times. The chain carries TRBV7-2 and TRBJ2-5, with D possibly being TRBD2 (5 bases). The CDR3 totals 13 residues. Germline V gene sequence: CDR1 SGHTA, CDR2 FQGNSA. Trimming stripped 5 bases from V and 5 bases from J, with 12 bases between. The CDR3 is CASSPGGGETQYF. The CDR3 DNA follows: TGTGCCAGCAGCCCTGGAGGTGGGGAGACCCAGTACTTC.

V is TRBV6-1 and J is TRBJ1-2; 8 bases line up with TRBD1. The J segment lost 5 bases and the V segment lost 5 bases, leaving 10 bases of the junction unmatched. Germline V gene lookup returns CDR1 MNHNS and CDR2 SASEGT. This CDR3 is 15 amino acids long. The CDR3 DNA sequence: TGTGCCAGCAGTCCCCGGGACAGGCGGACATATGGCTACACCTTC. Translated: CASSPRDRRTYGYTF.

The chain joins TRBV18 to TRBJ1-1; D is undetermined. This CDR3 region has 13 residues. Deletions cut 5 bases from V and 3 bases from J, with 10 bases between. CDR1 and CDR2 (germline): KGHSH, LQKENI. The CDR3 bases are TGTGCCAGCTCAGAATCGAGTGACACTGAAGCTTTCTTT. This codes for CASSESSDTEAFF. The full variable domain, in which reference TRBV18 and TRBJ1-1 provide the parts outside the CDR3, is NAGVMQNPRHLVRRRGQEARLRCSPMKGHSHVYWYRQLPEEGLKFMVYLQKENIIDESGMPKERFSAEFPKEGPSILRIQQVVRGDSAAYFCASSESSDTEAFFGQGTRLTVV.

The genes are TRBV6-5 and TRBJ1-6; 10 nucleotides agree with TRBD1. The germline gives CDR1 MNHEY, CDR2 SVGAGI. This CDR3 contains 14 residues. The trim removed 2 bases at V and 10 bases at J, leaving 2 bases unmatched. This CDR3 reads CASSYGQGESPLHF. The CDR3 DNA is TGTGCCAGCAGTTACGGACAGGGGGAATCACCCCTCCACTTT.

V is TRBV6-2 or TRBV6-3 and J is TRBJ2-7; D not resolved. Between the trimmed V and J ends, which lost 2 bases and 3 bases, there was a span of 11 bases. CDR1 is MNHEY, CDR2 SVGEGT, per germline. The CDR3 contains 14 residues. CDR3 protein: CASSYATEFYEQYV. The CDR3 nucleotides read TGTGCCAGCAGTTACGCGACGGAATTCTACGAGCAGTACGTC.

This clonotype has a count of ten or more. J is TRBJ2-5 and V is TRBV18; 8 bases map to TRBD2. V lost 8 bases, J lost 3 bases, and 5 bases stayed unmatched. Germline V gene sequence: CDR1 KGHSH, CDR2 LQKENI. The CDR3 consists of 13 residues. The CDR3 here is CASSPGGKETQYF. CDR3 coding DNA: TGTGCCAGCAGCCCGGGGGGGAAAGAGACCCAGTACTTC.